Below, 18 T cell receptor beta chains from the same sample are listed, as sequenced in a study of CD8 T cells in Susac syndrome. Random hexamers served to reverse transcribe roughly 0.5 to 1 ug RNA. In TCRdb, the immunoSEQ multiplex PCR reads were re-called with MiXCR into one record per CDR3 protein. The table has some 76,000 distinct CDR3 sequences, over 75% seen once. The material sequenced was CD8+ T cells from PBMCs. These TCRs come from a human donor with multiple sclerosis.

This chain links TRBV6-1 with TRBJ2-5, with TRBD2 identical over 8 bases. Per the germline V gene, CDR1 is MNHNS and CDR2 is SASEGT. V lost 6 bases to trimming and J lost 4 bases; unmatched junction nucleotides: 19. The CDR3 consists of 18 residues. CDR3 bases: TGTGCCAGCAGAGGCCTAAGTACTTTACTAGCGGCTGTAGAGACCCAGTACTTC. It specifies CASRGLSTLLAAVETQYF.

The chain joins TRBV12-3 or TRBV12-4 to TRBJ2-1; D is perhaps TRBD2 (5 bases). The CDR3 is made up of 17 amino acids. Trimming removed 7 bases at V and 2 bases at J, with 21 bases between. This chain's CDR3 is CASIHLGSGPPYNEQFF. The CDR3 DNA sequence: TGTGCCAGCATCCACCTAGGAAGCGGTCCCCCCTACAATGAGCAGTTCTTC.

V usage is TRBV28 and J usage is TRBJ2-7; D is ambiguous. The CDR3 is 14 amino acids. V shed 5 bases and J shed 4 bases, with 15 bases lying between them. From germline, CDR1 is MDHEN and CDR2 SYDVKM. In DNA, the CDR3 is TGTGCCAGCAGTCCCCGGGCCCTGAGGTACGAGCAGTACTTC. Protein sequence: CASSPRALRYEQYF.

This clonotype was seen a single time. CDR3 sequence (DNA): TGTGCCTGGAGACTAGCGGGCTCCTACAATGAGCAGTTCTTC. Translation gives CAWRLAGSYNEQFF. V usage is TRBV30 and J usage is TRBJ2-1, with TRBD2 identical over 9 bases. There are 14 residues in the CDR3. Germline-derived CDR1 and CDR2 are GTSNPN and SVGIG (reference sequence). V trimming: 3 bases; J trimming: 0 bases; junction bases outside the gene matches: 0.

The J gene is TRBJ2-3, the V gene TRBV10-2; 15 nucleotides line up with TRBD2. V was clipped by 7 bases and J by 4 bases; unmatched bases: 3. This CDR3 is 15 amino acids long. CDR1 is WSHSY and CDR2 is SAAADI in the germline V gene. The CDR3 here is CASKGLAGGADTQYF. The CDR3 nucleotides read TGCGCCAGCAAGGGACTAGCGGGAGGAGCAGATACGCAGTATTTT.

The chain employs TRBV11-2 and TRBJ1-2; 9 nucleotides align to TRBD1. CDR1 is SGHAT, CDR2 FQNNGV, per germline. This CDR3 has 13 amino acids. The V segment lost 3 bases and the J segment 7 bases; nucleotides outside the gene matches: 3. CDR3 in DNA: TGTGCCAGCAGCTTTGGGACAGGGAGTGGCTACACCTTC. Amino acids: CASSFGTGSGYTF.

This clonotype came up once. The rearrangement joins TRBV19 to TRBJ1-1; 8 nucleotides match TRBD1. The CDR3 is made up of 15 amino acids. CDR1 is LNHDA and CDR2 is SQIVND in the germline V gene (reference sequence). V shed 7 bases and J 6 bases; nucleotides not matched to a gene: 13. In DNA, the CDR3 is TGTGCCAGTACCCCCTCCCCTCAGGGGGCGTCTGAAGCTTTCTTT. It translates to CASTPSPQGASEAFF.

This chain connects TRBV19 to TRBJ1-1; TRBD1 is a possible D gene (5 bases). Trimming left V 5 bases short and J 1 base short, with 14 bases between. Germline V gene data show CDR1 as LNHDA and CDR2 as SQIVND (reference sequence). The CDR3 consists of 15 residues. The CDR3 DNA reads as TGTGCCAGTAGTGGTCCGGGACTTAAGAACACTGAAGCTTTCTTT. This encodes CASSGPGLKNTEAFF.

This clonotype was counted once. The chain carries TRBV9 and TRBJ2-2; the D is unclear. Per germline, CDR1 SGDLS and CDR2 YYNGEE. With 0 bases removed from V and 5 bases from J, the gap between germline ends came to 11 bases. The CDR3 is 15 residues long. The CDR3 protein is CASSVEGLTTGELFF. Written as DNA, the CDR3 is TGTGCCAGCAGCGTAGAAGGCCTCACTACCGGGGAGCTGTTTTTT.

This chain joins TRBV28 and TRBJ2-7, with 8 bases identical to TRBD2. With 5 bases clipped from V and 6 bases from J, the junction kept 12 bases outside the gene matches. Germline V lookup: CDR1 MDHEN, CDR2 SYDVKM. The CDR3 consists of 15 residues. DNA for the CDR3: TGTGCCAGCAGTCCCATCCTTAGCGGGACATCCGAGCAGTACTTC. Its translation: CASSPILSGTSEQYF.

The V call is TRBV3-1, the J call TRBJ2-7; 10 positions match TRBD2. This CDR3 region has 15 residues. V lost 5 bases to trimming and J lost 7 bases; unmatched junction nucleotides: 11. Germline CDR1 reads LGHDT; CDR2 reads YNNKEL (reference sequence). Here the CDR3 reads CASSSSPGLAWEQYF. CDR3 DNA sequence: TGTGCCAGCAGCTCCTCTCCGGGACTAGCGTGGGAGCAGTACTTC.

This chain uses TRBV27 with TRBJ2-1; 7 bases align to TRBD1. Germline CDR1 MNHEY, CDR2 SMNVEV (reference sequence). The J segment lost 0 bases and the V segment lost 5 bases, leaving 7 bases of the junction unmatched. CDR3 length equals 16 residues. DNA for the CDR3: TGTGCCAGCAGTAACAGGGGCCCTAGCTCCTACAATGAGCAGTTCTTC. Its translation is CASSNRGPSSYNEQFF.

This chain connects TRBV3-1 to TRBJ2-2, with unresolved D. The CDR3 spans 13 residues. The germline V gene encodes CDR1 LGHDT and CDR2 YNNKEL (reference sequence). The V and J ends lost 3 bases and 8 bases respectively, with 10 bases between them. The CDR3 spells CASSHLPGGELFF. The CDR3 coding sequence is TGTGCCAGCAGCCACCTCCCTGGAGGGGAGCTGTTTTTT.

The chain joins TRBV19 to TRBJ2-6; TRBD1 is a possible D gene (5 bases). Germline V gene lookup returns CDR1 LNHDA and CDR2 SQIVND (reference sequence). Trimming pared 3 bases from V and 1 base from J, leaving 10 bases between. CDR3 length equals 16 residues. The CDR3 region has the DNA TGTGCCAGTAGTATCGTCGGACAATCTGGGGCCAACGTCCTGACTTTC. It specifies CASSIVGQSGANVLTF.

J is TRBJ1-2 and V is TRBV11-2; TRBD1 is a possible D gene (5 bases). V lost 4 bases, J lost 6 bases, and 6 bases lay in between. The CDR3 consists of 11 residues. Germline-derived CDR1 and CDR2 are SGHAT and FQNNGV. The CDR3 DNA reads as TGTGCCAGCAGCTCGGGGGATGGCTACACCTTC. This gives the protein CASSSGDGYTF.

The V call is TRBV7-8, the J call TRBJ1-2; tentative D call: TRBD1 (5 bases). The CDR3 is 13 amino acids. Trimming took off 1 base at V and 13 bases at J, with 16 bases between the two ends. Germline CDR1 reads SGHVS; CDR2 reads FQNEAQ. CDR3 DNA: TGTGCCAGCAGCTTAGATGCAGGGCAGAGGTTCACCTTC. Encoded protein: CASSLDAGQRFTF.

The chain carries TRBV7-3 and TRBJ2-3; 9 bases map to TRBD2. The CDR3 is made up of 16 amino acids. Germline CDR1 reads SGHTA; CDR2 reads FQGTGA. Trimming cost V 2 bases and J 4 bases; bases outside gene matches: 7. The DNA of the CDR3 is TGTGCCAGCAGCTTAGCGGGGGGGCTTTCCGCAGATACGCAGTATTTT. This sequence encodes CASSLAGGLSADTQYF.

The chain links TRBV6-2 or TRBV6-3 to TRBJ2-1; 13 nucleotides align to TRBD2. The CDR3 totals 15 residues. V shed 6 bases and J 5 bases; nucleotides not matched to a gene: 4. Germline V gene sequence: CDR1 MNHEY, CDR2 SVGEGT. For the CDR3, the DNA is TGTGCCAGCAGCTACGGACTAGCGGGGGACAATGAGCAGTTCTTC. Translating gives CASSYGLAGDNEQFF.